A selection of T cell receptor beta chains follows, all from one sample in a study of blood T cell repertoires in COVID-19. Sequencing used immunoSEQ multiplex PCR; TCRdb keeps in-frame clones, though not all of them. The table has 350,000 to 400,000 clones, 80% to 95% seen once. Sequencing was carried out using PBMCs or T cells enriched from blood (not recorded which). These receptors were obtained from a middle-aged woman who had been exposed to COVID-19. Both conserved end residues are part of each CDR3. The D gene is left open where the match is weak. Size is stated for part of the rows, as once, few or many counts, or as a class when the clone is expanded.

cdr3_nt cdr3_aa v_call clone_size d_call j_call
TGTGCCAGCAGTTCCGCAGACAGGGGGGACACTGAAGCTTTCTTT CASSSADRGDTEAFF TRBV6-5 NA TRBD1 TRBJ1-1
TGTGCCAGCAGTTCCCGGACAACCGGGACTAGCCGTCCGCAGTATTTT CASSSRTTGTSRPQYF TRBV6-2/TRBV6-3 NA TRBD2 TRBJ2-3
TGTGCCAGCAGCTTAATAAAGGGCGGACTCGTGAACACCGGGGAGCTGTTTTTT CASSLIKGGLVNTGELFF TRBV7-3 NA NA TRBJ2-2
TGTGCCAGCAGCCGCCCGGGGGGAGGGCCTCACAATGAGCAGTTCTTC CASSRPGGGPHNEQFF TRBV25-1 NA TRBD2 TRBJ2-1
TGTGCCAGTATCTCTCTGCCAGGGGGCGAGAACACTGAAGCTTTCTTT CASISLPGGENTEAFF TRBV19 once TRBD1 TRBJ1-1
TGCGCCAGCAGCTTAGCGGGAGGGGGCTACAATGAGCAGTTCTTC CASSLAGGGYNEQFF TRBV5-1 NA TRBD2 TRBJ2-1
TGTGCCAGCAGCCCCCGGGGACAGGGGCGCGAGCAGTACTTC CASSPRGQGREQYF TRBV7-8 NA TRBD1 TRBJ2-7
TGTGCCAGCAGCTTGTTTAGCGTTTTAGGGACAGCCTATGGCTACACCTTC CASSLFSVLGTAYGYTF TRBV5-4 once TRBD1 TRBJ1-2
TGTGCCAGTACGTGGAGCTCCTATAATTCACCCCTCCACTTT CASTWSSYNSPLHF TRBV19 NA NA TRBJ1-6
TGTGCCACCAGTGACCGACAGGGGGCGATCGACGAGCAGTACTTC CATSDRQGAIDEQYF TRBV24-1 NA TRBD1 TRBJ2-7
TGTGCCAGCAGCTTACAAAGAAGCGGGCCCCCCTACGAGCAGTACTTC CASSLQRSGPPYEQYF TRBV11-2 NA NA TRBJ2-7
TGTGCCAGCAGCTTACACAGGGCAAACTATGGCTACACCTTC CASSLHRANYGYTF TRBV7-2 NA NA TRBJ1-2
TGCGCCAGCAGCCGGACTAGCGGAACGTACAATGAGCAGTTCTTC CASSRTSGTYNEQFF TRBV5-1 NA TRBD2 TRBJ2-1
TGTGCCAGCAGCCAAGATGTCCTCCCCTATGGCTACACCTTC CASSQDVLPYGYTF TRBV14 NA NA TRBJ1-2
TGTGCCAGCAGTAGACAGCCTACTAGGGACTACTACGAGCAGTACTTC CASSRQPTRDYYEQYF TRBV28 once TRBD2 TRBJ2-7
TGTGCCAGCAGCAAAAGGGCGGGCAGGTTCATAAGTTACGAGCAGTACTTC CASSKRAGRFISYEQYF TRBV21-1 NA NA TRBJ2-7
TGCGCCAGCAGCCGTGCGGGACAGGCAGCCTACGAGCAGTACTTC CASSRAGQAAYEQYF TRBV5-1 NA TRBD1 TRBJ2-7
TGTGCCAGCAGCGCAGGGAACCAACAGCCCCAGCATTTT CASSAGNQQPQHF TRBV9 NA NA TRBJ1-5
TGTGCCAGCAGTTCCGGGTTAGCGGGATCCTACAATGAGCAGTTCTTC CASSSGLAGSYNEQFF TRBV27 NA TRBD2 TRBJ2-1
TGTGCCAGCAGCTTGCGGACACTTAACTACGAGCAGTACTTC CASSLRTLNYEQYF TRBV5-4 NA NA TRBJ2-7
TGTGCCAGCAGTTCGGACAGGGCGGCTCAGCCCCAGCATTTT CASSSDRAAQPQHF TRBV27 NA TRBD1 TRBJ1-5
TGTGCCAGCAGCTTGGATCTTCAGGGGAGAGGCACTGAAGCTTTCTTT CASSLDLQGRGTEAFF TRBV5-5 few NA TRBJ1-1
TGTGCCAGCAGCCCATCGGGTTATGGCTACACCTTC CASSPSGYGYTF TRBV11-2 NA NA TRBJ1-2
TGTGCCAGCAGCGAACAGGGGGCGAAGTATTTT CASSEQGAKYF TRBV7-9 NA TRBD1 TRBJ2-3
TGTGCCAGTACGCGGGGGGGAGAGACCCAGTACTTC CASTRGGETQYF TRBV12-3/TRBV12-4 NA TRBD2 TRBJ2-5
TGTGCCAGCAGCGCCCGACAGGGATCAGGCTATGGCTACACCTTC CASSARQGSGYGYTF TRBV7-2 NA TRBD1 TRBJ1-2
TGTGCCAGCAGCCCAGGTCCAGAGACAGGGTGGAGCACTGAAGCTTTCTTT CASSPGPETGWSTEAFF TRBV14 NA TRBD1 TRBJ1-1
TGTGCCAGCAGTGAAGCGCCCCAGGGGAGTTCCTATAATTCACCCCTCCACTTT CASSEAPQGSSYNSPLHF TRBV2 NA NA TRBJ1-6
TGTGCCAGCAGCTCCGGGACAGAGATGGTTTTATGGGAGCTGTTTTTT CASSSGTEMVLWELFF TRBV5-6 NA TRBD1 TRBJ2-2
TGTGCCAGCAGCTTTTTGAACAGGGGAATAGGAGAGACCCAGTACTTC CASSFLNRGIGETQYF TRBV7-9 NA TRBD1 TRBJ2-5
TGTGCCAGCAGTTTATCGAACGGAGCCACCAACGTCCTGACTTTC CASSLSNGATNVLTF TRBV27 NA NA TRBJ2-6
TGTGCCAGCAGCCCCGAAGCCAGGGCGACGGGCTACACCTTC CASSPEARATGYTF TRBV5-6 NA NA TRBJ1-2
TGTGCCACCACGAGACAGGGTTTAAATGAGCAGTTCTTC CATTRQGLNEQFF TRBV24-1 NA TRBD1 TRBJ2-1
TGTGCCAGCAGCCAGAGGCGGGGGCTCACAGATACGCAGTATTTT CASSQRRGLTDTQYF TRBV3-1/TRBV3-2 NA NA TRBJ2-3
TGTGCCAGCAGTGAAACACAGGTTGTCTACACCTTC CASSETQVVYTF TRBV6-1 NA NA TRBJ1-2
TGTGCCAGCGAGCTTCGCGGCACAGATACGCAGTATTTT CASELRGTDTQYF TRBV19 NA NA TRBJ2-3
TGTGCCAGCAGCCGCCTGAGCTCCTACGAGCAGTACTTC CASSRLSSYEQYF TRBV3-1/TRBV3-2 NA NA TRBJ2-7
TGTGCCACCAGTGATTCCGCCTCACAGGGGGGAGACTATGGCTACACCTTC CATSDSASQGGDYGYTF TRBV24-1 NA TRBD1 TRBJ1-2
TGTGCCAGCAGTGAAAAAAGGAAGACGGGCTACGAGCAGTACTTC CASSEKRKTGYEQYF TRBV6-1 NA NA TRBJ2-7
TGTGCCAGCAGGCGGTTAGCTAACTATGGCTACACCTTC CASRRLANYGYTF TRBV6-5 once NA TRBJ1-2
TGTGCCAGCAGCTTAGGGCAGGGTGACAGCGGGGAGCTGTTTTTT CASSLGQGDSGELFF TRBV7-9 NA NA TRBJ2-2
TGTGCCACTCCACTCTGGGGGACAGGGGGAGGCAATGAGCAGTTCTTC CATPLWGTGGGNEQFF TRBV2 NA TRBD1 TRBJ2-1
TGTGCCAGCAGTAGATCCGGGACAGACAACTATGGCTACACCTTC CASSRSGTDNYGYTF TRBV5-4 NA TRBD1 TRBJ1-2
TGCGCCAGCGGTGACGCAGGGAGGGATGAGCAGTTCTTC CASGDAGRDEQFF TRBV10-1 NA TRBD2 TRBJ2-1
TGTGCCAGCAGCTTAGGGAAGACAGCCACCCTGTCCGAGCAGTACTTC CASSLGKTATLSEQYF TRBV7-2 NA NA TRBJ2-7
TGTGCCAGTAGTATGGCAGGTTCTAGCACAGATACGCAGTATTTT CASSMAGSSTDTQYF TRBV19 NA NA TRBJ2-3
TGTGCCAGCAGCCTAGCCGGAGCCGGGGAGCTGTTTTTT CASSLAGAGELFF TRBV7-9 NA NA TRBJ2-2
TGTGCCAGCAGCCAGACAGGGTCAGGAAACACCATATATTTT CASSQTGSGNTIYF TRBV4-2 NA TRBD1 TRBJ1-3